This passage covers 10 T cell receptor beta chains from one sample sequenced in a study of vaccination and CD4 T cells after COVID-19. Treatment specified: 10-day PBMC culture with coronavirus spike peptide pools or control peptides (ViraFEST assay). The unexposed donor's CD4+ T cells were collected before the COVID-19 pandemic (2011-2018). Once obtained from cultured CD4+ T cells, the DNA was sequenced using the Oncomine TCR Beta short-read assay. Via MiXCR, TCRdb re-called the PCR reads, giving one row per CDR3 protein. The sample lists approximately 3,800 distinct CDR3 sequences, approximately 71% occurring once. Their specific antigens are unknown. The sample taken for sequencing was CD4+ T cells from blood, cultured in vitro. These receptors all stem from a human donor in good health.

The chain joins TRBV20-1 to TRBJ2-7, with 9 bases aligning to TRBD1. J was trimmed by 4 bases and V by 4 bases; bases with no gene match: 5. The CDR3 runs to 13 residues. Germline CDR1 and CDR2: DFQATT and SNEGSKA (reference sequence). The chain's CDR3 is CSAKTGGWYEQYF. CDR3 in DNA: TGCAGTGCTAAGACAGGGGGGTGGTACGAGCAGTACTTC.

This clonotype was found a few times. The V and J genes are TRBV6-1 and TRBJ1-2; no clear D. The V gene lost 4 bases and the J gene lost 3 bases, with 15 bases spanning the gap. The CDR3 is 15 amino acids. Germline V lookup: CDR1 MNHNS, CDR2 SASEGT. Here the CDR3 DNA reads TGTGCCAGCAGTGGTGGATTCGACTGGGACTATGGCTACACCTTC. Protein product: CASSGGFDWDYGYTF.

The chain has TRBV19 and TRBJ1-2; 8 bases line up with TRBD1. CDR1 and CDR2 (germline): LNHDA, SQIVND (reference sequence). The J segment lost 3 bases and the V segment lost 9 bases, leaving 6 bases of the junction unmatched. This CDR3 comprises 13 residues. In DNA, the CDR3 is TGTGCCAGCCGTAACAGGGGGGACTATGGCTACACCTTC. Residues: CASRNRGDYGYTF.

V usage is TRBV24-1 and J usage is TRBJ2-5; D perhaps matches TRBD1 (6 bases). The CDR3 runs 15 residues. V lost 1 base to trimming and J lost 4 bases, with 12 bases between them. CDR1 KGHDR and CDR2 SFDVKD come from the germline V gene. CDR3 coding DNA: TGTGCCACCAGTGATTTCGTCAGGGGCAGAGAGACCCAGTACTTC. Its protein product is CATSDFVRGRETQYF.

This clonotype was seen a handful of times. V gene TRBV27 combines with J gene TRBJ1-6; D is uncertain. The CDR3 has 13 residues. Between the trimmed V and J ends, which lost 3 bases and 5 bases, there was a span of 5 bases. CDR1 is MNHEY and CDR2 is SMNVEV in the germline V gene (reference sequence). The chain's CDR3 is CASSFLNNSPLHF. The CDR3 nucleotides read TGTGCCAGCAGTTTCCTTAATAATTCACCCCTCCACTTT.

CDR3: CASSVYRMGAAQWSDGYTF. For the CDR3, the DNA is TGTGCCAGTAGTGTATACCGAATGGGGGCCGCCCAGTGGAGTGATGGCTACACCTTC. The rearrangement uses TRBV19 and TRBJ1-2; possibly TRBD1 for D (6 bases). V was pared by 5 bases and J by 6 bases, with 31 bases between. CDR3 size: 19 residues. Germline V CDR1 and CDR2: LNHDA, SQIVND (reference sequence). The full variable domain, rest sourced from reference TRBV19 and TRBJ1-2, is DGGITQSPKYLFRKEGQNVTLSCEQNLNHDAMYWYRQDPGQGLRLIYYSQIVNDFQKGDIAEGYSVSREKKESFPLTVTSAQKNPTAFYLCASSVYRMGAAQWSDGYTFGSGTRLTVV.

The J gene is TRBJ2-2, the V gene TRBV7-9; D might be TRBD2 (7 bases). Trimming removed 2 bases from V and 1 base from J, with 11 bases in between. The CDR3 is 16 amino acids. CDR1 SEHNR and CDR2 FQNEAQ come from the germline V gene (reference sequence). The CDR3 coding sequence is TGTGCCAGCAGCTTACGGGGGGCTGTGAACACCGGGGAGCTGTTTTTT. It specifies CASSLRGAVNTGELFF.

This CDR3 reads CASSRTVYNSPLHF. In nucleotides, the CDR3 is TGTGCCAGCTCACGGACAGTGTATAATTCACCCCTCCACTTT. The chain uses TRBV19 and TRBJ1-6; weak D call: TRBD1 (6 bases). The germline V gene encodes CDR1 LNHDA and CDR2 SQIVND (reference sequence). The CDR3 has 14 residues. V was trimmed by 9 bases and J by 4 bases, leaving 13 bases between them. The full variable domain, in which reference TRBV19 and TRBJ1-6 provide the parts outside the CDR3, is DGGITQSPKYLFRKEGQNVTLSCEQNLNHDAMYWYRQDPGQGLRLIYYSQIVNDFQKGDIAEGYSVSREKKESFPLTVTSAQKNPTAFYLCASSRTVYNSPLHFGNGTRLTVT.

This chain connects TRBV6-1 to TRBJ2-7, with TRBD2 matching over 13 bases. The length of the CDR3 is 15 residues. Trimming took 6 bases from V and 3 from J; bases not matched to a gene: 5. Per germline, CDR1 MNHNS and CDR2 SASEGT. This CDR3 is CASRKTSGGLYEQYF. CDR3 coding DNA: TGTGCCAGCAGGAAGACTAGCGGGGGGCTCTACGAGCAGTACTTC.

This clonotype was seen a handful of times. The rearrangement links TRBV20-1 to TRBJ2-1; D might be TRBD1 or TRBD2, each matching 5 bases. CDR1 is DFQATT, CDR2 SNEGSKA, per germline (reference sequence). The CDR3 runs to 14 residues. With 6 bases removed from V and 7 bases from J, the gap between germline ends came to 19 bases. CDR3 sequence reads: CSAPPEGPRNEQFF. In DNA form, the CDR3 reads TGCAGTGCCCCTCCCGAGGGGCCAAGAAATGAGCAGTTCTTC.